This T cell receptor (beta chain) was retrieved from a study of CD8 T cells in ankylosing spondylitis. Germline V lookup: CDR1 SGHRS, CDR2 YFSETQ. The CDR3 totals 14 residues. The V end was cut by 4 bases, the J end by 0 bases, with 8 bases between. Overall study findings and caveats: There was a TCR beta motif, made of eight highly homologous variants, that appeared characteristic of ankylosing spondylitis blood. From matched ankylosing spondylitis synovial fluid, disease-linked clones were reportedly recovered at significantly enriched levels. Earlier reports found some motif variants in synovial fluid and blood in reactive arthritis. Disease-linked clones were found to be CD8+ and relatively rare in peripheral blood.

Quantitative 5'-RACE with molecular barcodes produced the TCR beta libraries. Each CDR3 protein gets one entry after TCRdb re-called the 5' RACE reads with MiXCR. The sample carries around 490,000 distinct CDR3 sequences, roughly 5.2% recorded once. This clonotype was seen ten or more times. Its target is unknown. The sequence derives from a male donor with ankylosing spondylitis. Specimen: blood, either unsorted or a sorted T cell fraction (not recorded which). The chain has TRBV5-1 and TRBJ2-1, with unresolved D. DNA for the CDR3: TGCGCCAGCAGCGAATATAGCTCCTACAATGAGCAGTTCTTC. Its translation: CASSEYSSYNEQFF.